What follows are 12 T cell receptor beta chains derived from one specimen sequenced in a study of blood T cells in healthy people across ages. Together with a sample-barcoded 5' primer, a J-beta primer mix was included in a second PCR lasting about 7 to 11 cycles. TCRdb called the 5' RACE reads again in MiXCR, with one record for every CDR3 protein. The data show hundreds of thousands of distinct CDR3 sequences, about 27% seen once. The same sample was also used in a study of T cells of mothers and their children.

The specimen was blood. All receptors derive from a boy aged 2 to 10 in good health.

V and J are TRBV29-1 and TRBJ2-5; 7 bases line up with TRBD2. V shed 8 bases and J 0 bases; nucleotides not matched to a gene: 12. The CDR3 loop spans 15 amino acids. CDR1 SQVTM and CDR2 ANQGSEA come from the germline V gene. The CDR3 spells CSSEGSGTYQETQYF. DNA for the CDR3: TGCAGCTCCGAGGGAAGCGGGACCTACCAAGAGACCCAGTACTTC.

The genes are TRBV5-5 and TRBJ2-3; tentatively, D is TRBD2 (6 bases). Trimming took 2 bases from V and 4 from J, leaving 8 bases between them. The germline gives CDR1 SGHKS, CDR2 YYEKEE (reference sequence). This CDR3 is built from 13 residues. Written as DNA, the CDR3 is TGTGCCAGCAGCTTCGGGAGTCCAGATACGCAGTATTTT. This sequence encodes CASSFGSPDTQYF.

The V gene is TRBV7-9, the J gene TRBJ2-5; 9 bases agree with TRBD1. The germline V gene has CDR1 SEHNR and CDR2 FQNEAQ (reference sequence). The CDR3 runs 15 residues. V lost 5 bases and J lost 5; bases outside the gene matches: 9. The CDR3 spells CASSAKQGASETQYF. The CDR3 nucleotides read TGTGCCAGCAGCGCCAAACAGGGGGCAAGCGAGACCCAGTACTTC.

The V and J genes are TRBV6-2 or TRBV6-3 and TRBJ1-5; D is uncertain. The length of the CDR3 is 15 residues. Per the germline V gene, CDR1 is MNHEY and CDR2 is SVGEGT. V was trimmed by 5 bases and J by 0 bases, leaving 11 bases between them. CDR3 in amino acids: CASSNHLYSNQPQHF. The CDR3 DNA reads as TGTGCCAGCAGTAACCATCTTTATAGCAATCAGCCCCAGCATTTT.

The chain carries TRBV7-3 and TRBJ2-1, with 8 bases lining up with TRBD2. V lost 1 base, J lost 4 bases, and 12 bases stayed unmatched. CDR3 length equals 18 residues. Germline V gene lookup returns CDR1 SGHTA and CDR2 FQGTGA. CDR3 DNA: TGTGCCAGCAGCTTAAATCCTAGCGGGCTTTCCTCTTACAATGAGCAGTTCTTC. Translating it yields CASSLNPSGLSSYNEQFF.

The chain is built from TRBV20-1 and TRBJ2-4; D is unresolved. The V gene's germline CDR1 is DFQATT and CDR2 SNEGSKA (reference sequence). Trimming removed 7 bases from V and 1 base from J, with 17 bases in between. The CDR3 extends over 15 amino acids. CDR3 amino acids: CSVLDPNGAKNIQYF. The CDR3 DNA sequence: TGCAGTGTCTTGGACCCCAATGGGGCCAAAAACATTCAGTACTTC.

This clonotype was seen a handful of times. V is TRBV15 and J is TRBJ2-7; D is uncertain. Trimming cost V 0 bases and J 2 bases, with 5 bases left between them. The germline CDR1 and CDR2 sequences are LNHNV and YYDKDF (reference sequence). CDR3 length: 13 residues. The CDR3 DNA follows: TGTGCCACCAGCAGAGATGTCCCCTACGAGCAGTACTTC. Amino acid sequence: CATSRDVPYEQYF.

About this clonotype itself: An end of the junction differs from the germline gene, which may be a read error. V usage is TRBV12-3 or TRBV12-4 and J usage is TRBJ2-5, with D uncertain. This CDR3 comprises 13 residues. The CDR3 spells CVSSLGYEETQYF. The CDR3 DNA is TGTGTCAGCAGTTTAGGCTACGAGGAGACCCAGTACTTC.

The chain combines TRBV2 with TRBJ2-5, with TRBD2 identical over 10 bases. The DNA end is more similar to TRBJ2-1, so the J call may be wrong. The germline V gene has CDR1 SNHLY and CDR2 FYNNEI. This CDR3 comprises 15 residues. CDR3 DNA sequence: TGTGCCAGCAGGACAAGTAGCGGGGGGAACAATGAGCAGTTCTTC. This gives the protein CASRTSSGGNNEQFF.

This clonotype was seen a handful of times. This rearrangement joins TRBV29-1 to TRBJ1-5; D is possibly TRBD1 (5 bases). Germline CDR1 is SQVTM and CDR2 is ANQGSEA. V lost 0 bases to trimming and J lost 6 bases, with 18 bases between them. The CDR3 extends over 16 amino acids. The CDR3 nucleotides are TGCAGCGTTGAAGACGAGGGTAGGGGCAGAAGTCAGCCCCAGCATTTT. Translated: CSVEDEGRGRSQPQHF.

The chain employs TRBV10-3 and TRBJ1-3, with D perhaps matching TRBD1 (6 bases). CDR1 is ENHRY and CDR2 is SYGVKD in the germline V gene. V lost 6 bases and J 6 bases, leaving 15 bases between the germline ends. The length of the CDR3 is 14 residues. In nucleotides, the CDR3 is TGTGCCATCAGAGATACAGGGTTGATAAACACCATATATTTT. Its protein product is CAIRDTGLINTIYF.

This chain joins TRBV7-3 and TRBJ2-2; TRBD1 matches 8 bases. V trimming: 1 base; J trimming: 6 bases; junction bases outside the gene matches: 7. The V gene's germline CDR1 is SGHTA and CDR2 FQGTGA. CDR3 length: 16 amino acids. The CDR3 bases are TGTGCCAGCAGCTTAATGAGGACAGGGATGGCCGGGGAGCTGTTTTTT. This translates into CASSLMRTGMAGELFF.